These 9 T cell receptor beta chains originate from one sample sequenced in a study of blood T cell repertoires in COVID-19. TCRdb's table, derived via immunoSEQ multiplex PCR, lists solely in-frame clones and lacks some. The sample has about 140,000 clones, 77% seen once. Sequenced: peripheral blood. These receptors all stem from a woman in her fifties or sixties with active or convalescent COVID-19.

This chain uses TRBV27 with TRBJ2-1; TRBD2 matches 8 bases. The CDR3 extends over 15 amino acids. Germline loops: CDR1 MNHEY, CDR2 SMNVEV (reference sequence). V lost 7 bases and J lost 5; bases outside the gene matches: 10. The CDR3 bases are TGTGCCAGCACCACTTCGGGGGGGCAGAACAATGAGCAGTTCTTC. It specifies CASTTSGGQNNEQFF.

CDR3: CASSPGKRATIYF. As DNA, the CDR3 is TGTGCCAGCAGCCCGGGAAAACGGGCCACCATATATTTT. The chain has TRBV28 and TRBJ1-3; D gene unclear. V lost 6 bases and J 9 bases, leaving 15 bases between the germline ends. This CDR3 comprises 13 residues. Germline lookup yields CDR1 MDHEN and CDR2 SYDVKM.

The chain is built from TRBV29-1 and TRBJ2-2; 9 bases map to TRBD2. Trimming removed 6 bases from V and 6 bases from J; junction bases left unmatched: 8. Germline loops: CDR1 SQVTM, CDR2 ANQGSEA. This CDR3 contains 14 residues. CDR3 sequence reads: CSVIAGVGAGELFF. CDR3 sequence (DNA): TGCAGCGTGATAGCGGGAGTGGGGGCCGGGGAGCTGTTTTTT.

The chain uses TRBV6-5 and TRBJ1-3; no definite D call. Trimming left V 7 bases short and J 2 bases short, with 15 bases between. The CDR3 sequence is 15 residues long. Germline V gene data show CDR1 as MNHEY and CDR2 as SVGAGI. CDR3 sequence reads: CASISCRVAGNTIYF. The DNA of the CDR3 is TGTGCCAGCATAAGTTGTCGGGTAGCTGGAAACACCATATATTTT.

This clone was observed a few times. V and J are TRBV30 and TRBJ2-5; D is possibly TRBD2 (6 bases). Germline values: CDR1 GTSNPN, CDR2 SVGIG (reference sequence). With 0 bases removed from V and 0 bases from J, the gap between germline ends came to 11 bases. The CDR3 is 15 amino acids. CDR3 amino acids: CAWSVGGLYQETQYF. The CDR3 bases are TGTGCCTGGAGTGTTGGGGGACTGTACCAAGAGACCCAGTACTTC.

The chain combines TRBV7-9 with TRBJ2-3, with 8 bases that match TRBD2. Germline CDR1 reads SEHNR; CDR2 reads FQNEAQ (reference sequence). V lost 5 bases, J lost 4 bases, and 2 bases stayed unmatched. The CDR3 sequence is 13 residues long. The CDR3 DNA sequence: TGTGCCAGCAGCCGTAGCGGGGCAGATACGCAGTATTTT. Translation: CASSRSGADTQYF.

In its sample, this clone was seen once. This chain uses TRBV2 with TRBJ2-7, with 8 bases fitting TRBD2. This CDR3 comprises 16 residues. V gave up 6 bases and J gave up 3 bases; unmatched junction bases: 13. Germline CDR1 is SNHLY and CDR2 is FYNNEI. In DNA, the CDR3 is TGTGCCAGCAGGGCAAGGCGGGAGGCAACTCTCTACGAGCAGTACTTC. It is translated as CASRARREATLYEQYF.

This sequence joins TRBV11-1 and TRBJ1-1; 10 nucleotides align to TRBD1. Germline assignment: CDR1 SGHAT and CDR2 FQDESV (reference sequence). V lost 5 bases, J lost 3 bases, and 6 bases stayed unmatched. The length of the CDR3 is 15 residues. The DNA for the CDR3 is TGTGCCAGCAGCAGTAGACAGGGGGCGGACACTGAAGCTTTCTTT. It yields the protein CASSSRQGADTEAFF.

This chain joins TRBV28 and TRBJ1-6, with a possible D match to TRBD1 (5 bases). The CDR3 covers 15 residues. The V end lost 6 bases, the J end lost 9 bases, and 18 bases lay between the germline ends. Germline CDR1 and CDR2: MDHEN and SYDVKM. The CDR3 region is CASSYRGGSGSPLHF. As DNA, the CDR3 is TGTGCCAGCAGCTACCGGGGGGGTAGTGGTTCACCCCTCCACTTT.